This TCR beta chain was obtained from a study of T cell responses to AZD1222 COVID-19 vaccine (dated by TCRdb to the early 2020s). For context, the study as a whole: AZD1222 recipients given second doses at about 4 weeks or at about 12 weeks were pooled, since spike-specific TCR depth and breadth were not found to differ between the two schedules. TCR sequencing was performed for 230 to 250 trial participants, of whom about 200 were given two doses of AZD1222 and 26 were given two doses of MenACWY control vaccine. Trial participants were enrolled by age into 18-55, 56-69 and 70-plus year subgroups, with about 150, 28 and 57 TCR-sequenced participants respectively.

The CDR3 spans 12 residues, from the cysteine through the phenylalanine. Here the CDR3 DNA is all that survives: 36 bases in frame from base 1. Looking up the germline V gene yields CDR1 SQVTM and CDR2 ANQGSEA. V and J are truncated by 6 bases and 2 bases respectively, leaving an intervening sequence of 11 bases. This clone was detected only once. It lacks a known antigen. No clone much larger than this one lies a single base away; base qualities are absent. The CDR3 regions of human TCRbeta chains were analyzed by immunosequencing. Per the source publication's procedure: TCRs in the repertoires were matched against a reference library of SARS-CoV-2-specific TCRs that had been generated with the MIRA antigen-specificity platform. Breadth was defined as the fraction of unique TCRs that were SARS-CoV-2-associated, and depth was defined as the fraction of total T cells that were SARS-CoV-2-associated. Using the MIRA data, each spike-specific TCR was assigned both to the spike region to which the TCR was reactive and to a CD4 or CD8 class. Log10-transformed breadth and depth values were compared by one-way ANOVA with Sidak's multiple comparisons tests. TCRdb obtained this table from immuneACCESS and retained in-frame rearrangements with V and J assigned. These tables miss some clones; where compared with another copy, unresolved V genes account for less than half of the shortfall, and the remainder is unexplained. V, J and clone size are those of that table, while D and trimming were read from the DNA. The sample records approximately 80,000 clones, around 91% of which are singletons. In total, the top ten clones hold roughly 29% of the sample.

The time point label here, explained by the study, means: baseline before first vaccination. The vaccinee samples were drawn from two UK trials, COV001 and COV002, one of which was a single-blind randomized controlled phase 2/3 trial testing AZD1222 (ChAdOx1 nCoV-19) in healthy adults. For TCRbeta chain sequencing, PBMC samples from trial participants were taken at day 0 and at day 28 after the second dose. Findings and caveats that apply to the study as a whole: The 56-69-year group was small, and its depth increase did not reach significance, likely because of low power. Only five or six AZD1222 recipients were SARS-CoV-2 seropositive at baseline, limiting conclusions about previously exposed vaccinees. Because no day 14 peak-response samples were available, repertoires were characterized only after the peak T cell response. Spike-specific TCR breadth and depth rose significantly after two AZD1222 doses compared with day 0 and with MenACWY recipients. Participants were mostly white British and included more females than males, and it was suggested by the authors that clonal diversity may have been underestimated. Reportedly, almost half of the unique spike-specific TCRs recognized epitopes lying outside the regions that are mutated in the B.1.351 and B.1.1.7 variants. The whole spike protein was spanned by vaccine-associated CD4 TCRs, and dominant responses were seen in regions 160-218 and 743-854.

This clonotype was sampled from an adult in good health. The rearrangement combines TRBV29-1 with TRBJ2-7, with the D gene tentatively TRBD1 or TRBD2, based on 5 matching bases in each. Material: peripheral blood, obtained on day 0 of AZD1222 vaccination. The sequenced DNA: TGCAGCGTCGGGCAGGGAGCCTACGAGCAGTACTTC. Translated, this is CSVGQGAYEQYF.